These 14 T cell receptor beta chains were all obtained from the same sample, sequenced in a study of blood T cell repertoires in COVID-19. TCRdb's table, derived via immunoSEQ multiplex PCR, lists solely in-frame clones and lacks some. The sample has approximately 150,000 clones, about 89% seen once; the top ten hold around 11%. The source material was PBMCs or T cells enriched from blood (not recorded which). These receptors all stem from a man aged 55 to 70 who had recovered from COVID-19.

CDR3 amino acids: CASSLGLPRGYTF. CDR3 nucleotides: TGTGCCAGCAGCTTAGGCCTGCCTAGAGGCTACACCTTC. The chain joins TRBV7-9 to TRBJ1-2, with D hard to call. CDR3 length equals 13 residues. Trimming removed 1 base at V and 8 bases at J, with 11 bases between. Germline lookup yields CDR1 SEHNR and CDR2 FQNEAQ (reference sequence).

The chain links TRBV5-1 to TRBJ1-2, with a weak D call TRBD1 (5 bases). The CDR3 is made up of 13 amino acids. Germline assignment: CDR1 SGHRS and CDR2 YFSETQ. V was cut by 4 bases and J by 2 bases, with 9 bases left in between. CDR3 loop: CASSRQPNYGYTF. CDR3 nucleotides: TGCGCCAGCAGCCGACAGCCGAACTATGGCTACACCTTC. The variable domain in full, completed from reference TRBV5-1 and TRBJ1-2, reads KAGVTQTPRYLIKTRGQQVTLSCSPISGHRSVSWYQQTPGQGLQFLFEYFSETQRNKGNFPGRFSGRQFSNSRSEMNVSTLELGDSALYLCASSRQPNYGYTFGSGTRLTVV.

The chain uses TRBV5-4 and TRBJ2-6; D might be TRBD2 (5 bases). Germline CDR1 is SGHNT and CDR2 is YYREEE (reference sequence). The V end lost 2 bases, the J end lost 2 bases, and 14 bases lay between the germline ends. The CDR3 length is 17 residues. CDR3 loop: CASSFSTTRAGANVLTF. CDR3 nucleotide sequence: TGTGCCAGCAGCTTCTCGACTACACGGGCTGGGGCCAACGTCCTGACTTTC.

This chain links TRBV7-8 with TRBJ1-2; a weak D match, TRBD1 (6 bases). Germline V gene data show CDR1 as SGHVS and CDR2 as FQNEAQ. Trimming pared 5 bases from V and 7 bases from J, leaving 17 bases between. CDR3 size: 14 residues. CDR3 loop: CASSTPGTFGGYTF. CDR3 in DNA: TGTGCCAGCAGCACCCCCGGGACATTCGGTGGCTACACCTTC.

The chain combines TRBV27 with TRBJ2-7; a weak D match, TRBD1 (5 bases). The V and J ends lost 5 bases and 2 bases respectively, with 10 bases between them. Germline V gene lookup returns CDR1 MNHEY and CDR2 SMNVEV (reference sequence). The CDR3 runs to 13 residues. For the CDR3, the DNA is TGTGCCAGCAGTAGGCAGGGTGCCTACGAGCAGTACTTC. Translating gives CASSRQGAYEQYF.

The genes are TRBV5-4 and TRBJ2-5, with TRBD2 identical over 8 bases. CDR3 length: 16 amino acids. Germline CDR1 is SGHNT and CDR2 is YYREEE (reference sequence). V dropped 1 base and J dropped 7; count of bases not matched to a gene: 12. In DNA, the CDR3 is TGTGCCAGCAGCTTGTTTAGCGGGGAGATTATTGGGACCCAGTACTTC. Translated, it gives CASSLFSGEIIGTQYF.

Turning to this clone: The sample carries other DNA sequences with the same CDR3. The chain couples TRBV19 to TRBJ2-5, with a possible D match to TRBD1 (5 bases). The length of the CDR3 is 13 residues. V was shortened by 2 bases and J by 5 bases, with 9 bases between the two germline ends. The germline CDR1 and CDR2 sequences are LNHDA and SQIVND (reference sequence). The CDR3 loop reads CASSISRGETQYF. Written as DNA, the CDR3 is TGTGCCAGTAGTATATCTAGGGGTGAGACCCAGTACTTC.

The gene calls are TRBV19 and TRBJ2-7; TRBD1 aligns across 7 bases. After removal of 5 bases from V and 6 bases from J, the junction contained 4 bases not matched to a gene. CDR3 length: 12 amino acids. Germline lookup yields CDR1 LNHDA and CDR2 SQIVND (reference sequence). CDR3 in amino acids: CASSAAGGEQYF. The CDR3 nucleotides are TGTGCCAGTAGTGCAGCAGGGGGCGAGCAGTACTTC.

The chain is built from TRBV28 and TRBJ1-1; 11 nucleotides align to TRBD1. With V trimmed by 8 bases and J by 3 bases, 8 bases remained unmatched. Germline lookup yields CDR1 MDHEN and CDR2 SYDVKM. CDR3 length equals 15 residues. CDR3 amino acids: CASGRTGGLDTEAFF. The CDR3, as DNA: TGTGCCAGCGGTCGGACAGGGGGCTTGGACACTGAAGCTTTCTTT.

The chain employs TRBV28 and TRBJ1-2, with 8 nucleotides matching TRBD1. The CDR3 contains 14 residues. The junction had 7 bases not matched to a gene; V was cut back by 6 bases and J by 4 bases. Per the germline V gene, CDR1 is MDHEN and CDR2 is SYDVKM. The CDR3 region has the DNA TGTGCCAGCAGACCCACAGGGGGGCCCTATGGCTACACCTTC. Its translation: CASRPTGGPYGYTF.

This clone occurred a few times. The CDR3: CASGRGGWNQPQHF. DNA for the CDR3: TGTGCCAGCGGCCGAGGAGGATGGAATCAGCCCCAGCATTTT. J is TRBJ1-5 and V is TRBV7-8; D gene uncertain. CDR1 SGHVS and CDR2 FQNEAQ come from the germline V gene. CDR3 length: 14 residues. V shed 8 bases and J shed 4 bases, with 15 bases lying between them.

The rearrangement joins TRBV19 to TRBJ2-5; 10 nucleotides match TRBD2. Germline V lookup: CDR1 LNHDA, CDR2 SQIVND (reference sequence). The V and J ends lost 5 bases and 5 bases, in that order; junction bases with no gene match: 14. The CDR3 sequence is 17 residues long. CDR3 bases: TGTGCCAGTAGTTATCAAGCGGGAGGGCCCTTGGGGGAGACCCAGTACTTC. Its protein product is CASSYQAGGPLGETQYF.

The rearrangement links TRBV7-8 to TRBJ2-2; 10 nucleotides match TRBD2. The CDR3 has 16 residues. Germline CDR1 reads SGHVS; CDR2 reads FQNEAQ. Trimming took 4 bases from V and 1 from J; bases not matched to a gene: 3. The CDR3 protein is CASSSGLAENTGELFF. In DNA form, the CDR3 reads TGTGCCAGCAGCTCCGGACTAGCGGAGAACACCGGGGAGCTGTTTTTT. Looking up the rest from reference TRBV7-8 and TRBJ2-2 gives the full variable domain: GAGVSQSPRYKVAKRGQDVALRCDPISGHVSLFWYQQALGQGPEFLTYFQNEAQLDKSGLPSDRFFAERPEGSVSTLKIQRTQQEDSAVYLCASSSGLAENTGELFFGEGSRLTVL.

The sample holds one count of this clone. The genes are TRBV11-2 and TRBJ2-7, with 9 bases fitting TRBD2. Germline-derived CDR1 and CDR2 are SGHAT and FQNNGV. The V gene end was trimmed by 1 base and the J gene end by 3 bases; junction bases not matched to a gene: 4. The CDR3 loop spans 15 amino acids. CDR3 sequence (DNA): TGTGCCAGCAGCTTAGTAGCTAGCGGGGTCTACGAGCAGTACTTC. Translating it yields CASSLVASGVYEQYF. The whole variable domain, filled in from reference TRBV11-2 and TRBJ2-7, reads EAGVAQSPRYKIIEKRQSVAFWCNPISGHATLYWYQQILGQGPKLLIQFQNNGVVDDSQLPKDRFSAERLKGVDSTLKIQPAKLEDSAVYLCASSLVASGVYEQYFGPGTRLTVT.